The 11 T cell receptor beta chains listed next were all sequenced from one sample in a study of early T cells in non-severe SARS-CoV-2 infection. MiXCR, run by TCRdb on the 5' RACE reads, gives a single entry per CDR3 protein. The table lists 55,000 to 85,000 distinct CDR3 sequences, less than 15% of them singletons. The sequencing sample was made of whole blood. The source of these receptors is an adult who was a healthcare worker with PCR-confirmed SARS-CoV-2 infection or an uninfected control (not recorded which).

V is TRBV6-1 and J is TRBJ2-7, with D possibly being TRBD1 (6 bases). The CDR3 is 15 residues long. V gave up 6 bases and J gave up 3 bases, with 18 bases separating them. CDR1 is MNHNS and CDR2 is SASEGT in the germline V gene. CDR3 nucleotide sequence: TGTGCCAGCAGCACCGGTTGGACAGTTGGCTACGAGCAGTACTTC. Its translation is CASSTGWTVGYEQYF.

The gene calls are TRBV9 and TRBJ2-7, with TRBD2 matching over 7 bases. The trim removed 4 bases at V and 5 bases at J, leaving 9 bases unmatched. From germline, CDR1 is SGDLS and CDR2 YYNGEE. The CDR3 runs 14 residues. CDR3 in amino acids: CASSPASGFDEQYF. For the CDR3, the DNA is TGTGCCAGCAGCCCCGCTAGCGGTTTCGACGAGCAGTACTTC.

CDR3 bases: TGTGCCAGCAGCCATCCCGGGACAGGGGGCCCTGAGCAGTTCTTC. It translates to CASSHPGTGGPEQFF. The genes are TRBV13 and TRBJ2-1; 12 bases are shared with TRBD1. The V and J ends lost 5 bases and 9 bases, in that order; junction bases with no gene match: 8. This CDR3 has 15 residues. Germline lookup yields CDR1 PRHDT and CDR2 FYEKMQ (reference sequence).

The sample holds many counts of this clonotype. The chain is built from TRBV3-1 and TRBJ1-5; TRBD1 agrees at 7 bases. Germline assignment: CDR1 LGHDT and CDR2 YNNKEL (reference sequence). After removal of 4 bases from V and 6 bases from J, the junction contained 6 bases not matched to a gene. The CDR3 has 14 residues. CDR3 coding DNA: TGTGCCAGCAGCCGCGGAGGGGACAGTCAGCCCCAGCATTTT. It is translated as CASSRGGDSQPQHF.

This clonotype was recorded many times. This chain joins TRBV2 and TRBJ2-5; TRBD1 matches at 8 bases. The ends lost 5 bases at V and 1 base at J; junction bases unmatched: 3. Germline V gene lookup returns CDR1 SNHLY and CDR2 FYNNEI. The CDR3 is 14 amino acids. In nucleotides, the CDR3 is TGTGCCAGCAGTCCGACAGGGGTCCAAGAGACCCAGTACTTC. This encodes CASSPTGVQETQYF. Filled out from reference TRBV2 and TRBJ2-5, the complete variable domain reads EPEVTQTPSHQVTQMGQEVILRCVPISNHLYFYWYRQILGQKVEFLVSFYNNEISEKSEIFDDQFSVERPDGSNFTLKIRSTKLEDSAMYFCASSPTGVQETQYFGPGTRLLVL.

In this sample, this clonotype turned up a few times. The chain combines TRBV5-1 with TRBJ2-7; 8 bases map to TRBD1. With V trimmed by 2 bases and J by 3 bases, 7 bases remained unmatched. CDR3 size: 15 residues. Germline V gene sequence: CDR1 SGHRS, CDR2 YFSETQ. The DNA for the CDR3 is TGCGCCAGCAGCTTCGGGACAGGCGCCGGCTACGAGCAGTACTTC. This codes for CASSFGTGAGYEQYF.

This clonotype was detected only a few times. The chain is built from TRBV30 and TRBJ2-7; 7 nucleotides line up with TRBD1. Looked up from germline, CDR1 is GTSNPN and CDR2 is SVGIG (reference sequence). V trimming: 3 bases; J trimming: 2 bases; junction bases outside the gene matches: 7. There are 14 residues in the CDR3. CDR3 DNA: TGTGCCTGGAGGAAATACAGGGGTGCCTACGAGCAGTACTTC. This sequence encodes CAWRKYRGAYEQYF.

This chain joins TRBV19 and TRBJ2-1; the D gene is possibly TRBD2 (6 bases). CDR1 LNHDA and CDR2 SQIVND come from the germline V gene (reference sequence). The CDR3 loop spans 13 amino acids. With 6 bases removed from V and 7 bases from J, the gap between germline ends came to 13 bases. The CDR3 is CASRAPRGNEQFF. In DNA, the CDR3 is TGTGCCAGTAGAGCCCCTCGGGGGAATGAGCAGTTCTTC.

The chain recombines TRBV20-1 with TRBJ1-4; the D is unclear. Germline V gene sequence: CDR1 DFQATT, CDR2 SNEGSKA (reference sequence). The CDR3 loop spans 14 amino acids. The V end was cut by 0 bases, the J end by 6 bases, with 11 bases between. The CDR3 DNA follows: TGCAGTGCTAGAGATCCTAAGAGCGATGAAAAACTGTTTTTT. Amino acid sequence: CSARDPKSDEKLFF.

In its sample, this clonotype was seen many times. This chain links TRBV3-1 with TRBJ1-1; no clear D. This CDR3 region has 12 residues. Trimming cost V 4 bases and J 1 base, with 4 bases left between them. Germline values: CDR1 LGHDT, CDR2 YNNKEL (reference sequence). The CDR3, as DNA: TGTGCCAGCAGCCGTGGGAACACTGAAGCTTTCTTT. Translating it yields CASSRGNTEAFF.

This clonotype has a count of ten or more. The chain joins TRBV11-2 to TRBJ2-1, with 12 nucleotides matching TRBD2. Germline values: CDR1 SGHAT, CDR2 FQNNGV. This CDR3 comprises 15 residues. The ends lost 4 bases at V and 8 bases at J; junction bases unmatched: 6. In nucleotides, the CDR3 is TGTGCCAGCAGCTCCCTAGCGGGAGGGTTCGATGAGCAGTTCTTC. This translates into CASSSLAGGFDEQFF.